This T cell receptor beta chain was captured in a study of beta chain features in type 1 diabetes. This CDR3 is built from 15 residues. Trimming removed 6 bases from V and 5 bases from J, with 19 bases in between. Germline V gives CDR1 LNHNV, CDR2 YYDKDF (reference sequence). The authors reverse transcribed all of the isolated RNA, so sequencing captured expressed TCRB transcripts. Method: immunoSEQ multiplex PCR; TCRdb's copy keeps in-frame clones and lacks some. Of 350,000 to 400,000 clones listed, about 15% are singletons. Sequenced: naive CD4+ T cells from blood. The chain is built from TRBV15 and TRBJ2-5, with a possible D match to TRBD2 (5 bases). The sequence derives from a young woman in good health. CDR3 nucleotides: TGTGCCACCAGGTCGGGGTTTCGTAGTTTGGAGACCCAGTACTTC. As protein: CATRSGFRSLETQYF.